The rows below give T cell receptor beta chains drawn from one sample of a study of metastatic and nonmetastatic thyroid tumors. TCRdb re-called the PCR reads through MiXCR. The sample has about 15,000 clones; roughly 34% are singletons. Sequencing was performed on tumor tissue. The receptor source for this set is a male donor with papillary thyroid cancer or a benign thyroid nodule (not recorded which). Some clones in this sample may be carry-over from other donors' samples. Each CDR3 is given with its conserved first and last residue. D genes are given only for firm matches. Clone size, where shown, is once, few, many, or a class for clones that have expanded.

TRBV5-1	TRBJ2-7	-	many	CASSLSETYEQYF	TGCGCCAGCAGCTTGTCCGAGACCTACGAGCAGTACTTC
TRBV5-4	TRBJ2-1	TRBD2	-	CASSLGWEGLRISYNEQFF	TGCGCCAGCAGCTTGGGCTGGGAGGGACTTAGGATTTCCTACAATGAGCAGTTCTTC
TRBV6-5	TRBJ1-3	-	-	CASSYLARRPGRNTIYF	TGTGCCAGCAGTTACCTCGCCCGGAGGCCAGGCAGAAACACCATATATTTT
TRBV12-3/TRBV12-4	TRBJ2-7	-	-	CASSSSERASLSDYEQYF	TGTGCCAGCAGCTCCTCGGAGAGGGCCTCGCTCTCAGACTACGAGCAGTACTTC
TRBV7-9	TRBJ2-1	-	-	CASSLVLGVDEQFF	TGTGCCAGCAGCCTGGTCCTGGGAGTGGATGAGCAGTTCTTC
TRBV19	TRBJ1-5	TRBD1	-	CASSRQGAQSQHF	TGTGCCAGTAGCCGACAGGGTGCGCAGTCCCAGCATTTT
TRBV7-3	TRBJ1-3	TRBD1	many	CASSQQGTSGNTIYF	TGTGCCAGCAGCCAACAGGGGACCTCTGGAAACACCATATATTTT
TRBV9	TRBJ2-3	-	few	CASRARLDTQYF	TGTGCCAGCAGAGCACGCTTAGATACGCAGTATTTT
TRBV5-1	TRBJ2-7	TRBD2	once	CASSFSGNSYEQYF	TGCGCCAGCAGCTTCAGCGGGAACTCCTACGAGCAGTACTTC
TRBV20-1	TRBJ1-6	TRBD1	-	CISRGAQGEFNSPLHF	TGCATTTCTAGGGGAGCGCAGGGGGAGTTTAATTCACCCCTCCACTTT
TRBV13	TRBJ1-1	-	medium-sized	CASSASNVGVEAFF	TGTGCCAGCAGCGCATCCAATGTGGGGGTTGAAGCTTTCTTT
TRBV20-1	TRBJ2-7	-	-	CSASRYSYDQYF	TGCAGTGCTAGCCGGTATTCGTACGACCAGTACTTC
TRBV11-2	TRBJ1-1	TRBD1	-	CASSLGGTGTHGSQAFF	TGTGCCAGCAGCTTAGGAGGGACAGGTACTCATGGATCCCAAGCTTTCTTT
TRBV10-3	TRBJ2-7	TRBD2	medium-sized	CAISGLAGSYEQYF	TGTGCCATCTCAGGACTAGCGGGGTCCTACGAGCAGTACTTC
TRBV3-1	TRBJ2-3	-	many	CASSQGAGWADTQYF	TGTGCCAGCAGCCAAGGTGCAGGGTGGGCAGATACGCAGTATTTT
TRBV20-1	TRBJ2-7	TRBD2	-	CSAVWREGSFNEQYF	TGCAGTGCGGTCTGGCGGGAGGGCTCCTTTAACGAGCAGTACTTC
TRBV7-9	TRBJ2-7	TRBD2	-	CASLEAGLVAHEQYF	TGTGCCAGCCTCGAGGCGGGACTAGTTGCCCACGAGCAGTACTTC
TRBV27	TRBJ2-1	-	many	CASSFNPQGSYNEQFF	TGTGCCAGCAGTTTCAACCCACAGGGTTCCTACAATGAGCAGTTCTTC
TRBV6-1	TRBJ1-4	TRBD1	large	CASSSDRVDLANEKLFF	TGTGCCAGCAGTTCCGACAGGGTAGACCTGGCTAATGAAAAACTGTTTTTT
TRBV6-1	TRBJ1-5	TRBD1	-	CASGTGEAQPQHF	TGTGCCAGCGGGACAGGGGAAGCTCAGCCCCAGCATTTT
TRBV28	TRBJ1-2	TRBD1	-	CASIEAGTGRGLVHGYTF	TGTGCCAGCATCGAAGCCGGGACAGGGCGAGGACTTGTCCATGGCTACACCTTC
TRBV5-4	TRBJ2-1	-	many	CASSLKTLNEQFF	TGTGCCAGCAGCTTGAAAACGCTAAATGAGCAGTTCTTC
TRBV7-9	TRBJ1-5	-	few	CASSASGSPQHF	TGTGCCAGCAGCGCCTCAGGCTCCCCCCAGCATTTT
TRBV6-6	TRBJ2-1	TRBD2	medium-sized	CASSYGSGSINEQFF	TGTGCCAGCAGTTACGGTAGCGGGAGCATTAATGAGCAGTTCTTC
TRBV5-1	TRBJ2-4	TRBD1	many	CASSSDRGDIQYF	TGCGCCAGCAGCTCAGACAGGGGGGACATTCAGTACTTC
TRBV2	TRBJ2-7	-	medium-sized	CASTPGQSYEQYF	TGTGCCAGCACCCCAGGACAGTCCTACGAGCAGTACTTC
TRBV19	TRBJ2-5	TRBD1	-	CASSTTGAWETQYF	TGTGCCAGTAGTACGACAGGGGCTTGGGAGACCCAGTACTTC
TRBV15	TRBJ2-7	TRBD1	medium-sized	CATSRRDSSYEQYF	TGTGCCACCAGCAGAAGGGACAGCAGCTACGAGCAGTACTTC
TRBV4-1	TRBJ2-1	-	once	CAGSQDLGRARIEQFF	TGCGCCGGCAGCCAAGATCTGGGCCGTGCAAGGATTGAGCAGTTCTTC
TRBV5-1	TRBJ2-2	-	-	CASSPDEGWNTGELFF	TGCGCCAGCAGCCCGGACGAGGGATGGAACACCGGGGAGCTGTTTTTT
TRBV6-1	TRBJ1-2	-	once	CASNPRGKGNGYTF	TGTGCCAGCAACCCTCGGGGGAAAGGGAATGGCTACACCTTC
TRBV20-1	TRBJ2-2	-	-	CSVRVDGSLLPNTGELFF	TGCAGTGTTAGAGTCGACGGCTCATTGCTACCGAACACCGGGGAGCTGTTTTTT
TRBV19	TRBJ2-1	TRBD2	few	CASKTERGGISEQFF	TGTGCCAGTAAAACAGAGCGGGGGGGCATAAGTGAGCAGTTCTTC
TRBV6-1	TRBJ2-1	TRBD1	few	CASSDPTGIGSYNEQLF	TGTGCCAGCAGTGACCCGACAGGGATAGGGTCCTACAATGAGCAGCTCTTC
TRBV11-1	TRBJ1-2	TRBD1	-	CASTDRDGYYGYTF	TGTGCCAGCACGGACAGGGATGGTTACTATGGCTACACCTTC
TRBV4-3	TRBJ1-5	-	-	CASSQDKYQPQHF	TGCGCCAGCAGCCAAGATAAGTATCAGCCCCAGCATTTT
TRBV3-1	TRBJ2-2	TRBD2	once	CASSLDWLAGGATTVELFF	TGTGCCAGCAGCCTAGATTGGCTAGCGGGGGGGGCGACCACCGTGGAGCTGTTTTTT
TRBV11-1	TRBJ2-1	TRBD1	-	CASSPDRVDNEQFF	TGTGCCAGCAGCCCGGACAGGGTTGACAATGAGCAGTTCTTC
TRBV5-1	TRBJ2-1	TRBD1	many	CASGRYRGLYNEQFF	TGCGCCAGCGGCCGTTACAGGGGGCTCTACAATGAGCAGTTCTTC
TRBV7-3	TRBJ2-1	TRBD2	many	CASSLSLAGTEQFF	TGTGCCAGCAGCTTGAGTCTAGCGGGTACTGAGCAGTTCTTC
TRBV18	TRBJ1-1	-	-	CASSLSRETGLNTEAFF	TGTGCCAGCTCCCTAAGTCGTGAGACAGGACTGAACACTGAAGCTTTCTTT
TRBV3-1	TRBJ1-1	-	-	CASSQSFRETMNTEAFF	TGTGCCAGCAGCCAATCCTTCAGGGAAACCATGAACACTGAAGCTTTCTTT
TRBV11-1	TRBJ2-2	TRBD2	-	CASSFRLAGGTPTGELFF	TGTGCCAGCAGCTTCAGACTAGCGGGGGGCACTCCCACCGGGGAGCTGTTTTTT
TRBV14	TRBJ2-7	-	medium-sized	CASSQVRGGEQYF	TGTGCCAGCAGCCAAGTAAGAGGGGGCGAGCAGTACTTC
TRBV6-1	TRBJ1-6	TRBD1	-	CASSLDRTGSPLHF	TGTGCCAGCAGCCTGGACAGGACTGGATCACCCCTCCACTTT
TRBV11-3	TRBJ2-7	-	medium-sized	CASSSWGRSNYEQYF	TGTGCCAGCAGCTCATGGGGCAGGAGTAACTACGAGCAGTACTTC
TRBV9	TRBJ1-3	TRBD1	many	CASPRQGAGNTIYF	TGTGCCAGCCCTAGACAGGGGGCGGGAAACACCATATATTTT
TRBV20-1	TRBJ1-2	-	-	CSARGRRDKLAYGYTF	TGCAGTGCTAGAGGACGCCGGGACAAATTGGCCTATGGCTACACCTTC
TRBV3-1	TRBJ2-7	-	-	CASSPRGAWEQYF	TGTGCCAGCAGCCCAAGGGGGGCATGGGAGCAGTACTTC
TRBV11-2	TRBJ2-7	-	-	CASSFRWGTTFWEQYF	TGTGCCAGCAGCTTCCGGTGGGGCACCACTTTTTGGGAGCAGTACTTC
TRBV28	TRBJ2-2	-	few	CASSLPLLKNTGELFF	TGTGCCAGCAGTTTGCCCCTGTTAAAGAACACCGGGGAGCTGTTTTTT
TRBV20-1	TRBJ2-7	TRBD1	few	CSVPTGTGSYEQYF	TGCAGTGTACCAACCGGGACAGGGTCCTACGAGCAGTACTTC
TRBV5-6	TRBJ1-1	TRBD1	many	CASRLIRGRRTEAFF	TGTGCCAGCAGACTGATCAGGGGGCGCCGCACTGAAGCTTTCTTT
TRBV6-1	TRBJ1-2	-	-	CASSEGGLYNYGYTF	TGTGCCAGCAGTGAAGGGGGTTTGTACAACTATGGCTACACCTTC
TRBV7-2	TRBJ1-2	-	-	CASISYERAVYGYTF	TGTGCCAGCATCTCCTACGAGAGGGCGGTCTATGGCTACACCTTC
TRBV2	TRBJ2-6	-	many	CASRTSSGANVLTF	TGTGCCAGCAGGACGAGCTCTGGGGCCAACGTCCTGACTTTC
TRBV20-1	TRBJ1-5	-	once	CSARWKGTQPQNF	TGCAGTGCTAGATGGAAAGGGACTCAGCCCCAGAATTTT
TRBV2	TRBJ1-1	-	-	CASSFPADKGGLNTKAFF	TGTGCCAGCAGTTTCCCGGCGGACAAAGGTGGTCTGAACACTAAAGCTTTCTTT
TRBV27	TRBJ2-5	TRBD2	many	CASSFPTSGGREETQYF	TGTGCCAGCAGTTTCCCGACTAGCGGGGGAAGGGAAGAGACCCAGTACTTC